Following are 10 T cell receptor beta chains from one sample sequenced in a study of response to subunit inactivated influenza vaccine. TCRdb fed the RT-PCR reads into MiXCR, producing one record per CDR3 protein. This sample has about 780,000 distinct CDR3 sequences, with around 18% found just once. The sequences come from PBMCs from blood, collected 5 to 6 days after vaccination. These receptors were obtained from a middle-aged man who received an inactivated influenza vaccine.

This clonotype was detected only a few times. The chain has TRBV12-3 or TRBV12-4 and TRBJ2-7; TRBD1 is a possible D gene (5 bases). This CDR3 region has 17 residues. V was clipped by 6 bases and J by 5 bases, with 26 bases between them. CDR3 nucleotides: TGTGCCAGCAGCCGGCCCCCTAAGGACATTTACGGGCACGAGCAGTACTTC. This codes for CASSRPPKDIYGHEQYF.

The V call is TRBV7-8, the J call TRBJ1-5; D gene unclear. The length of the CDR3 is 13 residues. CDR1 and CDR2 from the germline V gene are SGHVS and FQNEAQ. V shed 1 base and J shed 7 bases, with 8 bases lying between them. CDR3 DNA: TGTGCCAGCAGCTTAGAGTTTGGGCAGCCCCAGCATTTT. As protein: CASSLEFGQPQHF.

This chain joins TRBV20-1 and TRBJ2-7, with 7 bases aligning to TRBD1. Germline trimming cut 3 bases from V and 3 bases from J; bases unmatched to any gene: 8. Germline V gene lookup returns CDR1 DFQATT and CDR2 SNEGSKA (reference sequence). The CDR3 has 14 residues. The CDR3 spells CSARGMAGGYEQYF. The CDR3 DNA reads TGCAGTGCTAGGGGTATGGCAGGGGGCTACGAGCAGTACTTC.

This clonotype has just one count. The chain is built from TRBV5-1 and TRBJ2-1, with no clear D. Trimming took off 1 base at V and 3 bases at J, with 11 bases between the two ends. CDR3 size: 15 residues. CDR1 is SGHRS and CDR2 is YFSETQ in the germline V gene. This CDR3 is CASSLSSGLYNEQFF. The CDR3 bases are TGCGCCAGCAGCTTGTCTTCCGGTCTCTACAATGAGCAGTTCTTC.

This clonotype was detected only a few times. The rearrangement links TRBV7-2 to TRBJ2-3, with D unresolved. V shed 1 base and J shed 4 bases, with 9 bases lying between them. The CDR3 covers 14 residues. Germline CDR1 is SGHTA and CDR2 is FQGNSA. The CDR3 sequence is CASSLGFKADTQYF. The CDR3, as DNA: TGTGCCAGCAGCTTAGGGTTCAAGGCAGATACGCAGTATTTT.

CDR3 nucleotide sequence: TGTGCCAGCAGGGACGGTGCCGGAGAGACCCAGTACTTC. Its protein is CASRDGAGETQYF. The chain uses TRBV7-2 and TRBJ2-5; no reliable D call. V was clipped by 6 bases and J by 4 bases, with 12 bases between them. CDR3 length: 13 residues. Germline V gives CDR1 SGHTA, CDR2 FQGNSA. Together with reference TRBV7-2 and TRBJ2-5, the CDR3 gives the full variable domain: GAGVSQSPSNKVTEKGKDVELRCDPISGHTALYWYRQSLGQGLEFLIYFQGNSAPDKSGLPSDRFSAERTGGSVSTLTIQRTQQEDSAVYLCASRDGAGETQYFGPGTRLLVL.

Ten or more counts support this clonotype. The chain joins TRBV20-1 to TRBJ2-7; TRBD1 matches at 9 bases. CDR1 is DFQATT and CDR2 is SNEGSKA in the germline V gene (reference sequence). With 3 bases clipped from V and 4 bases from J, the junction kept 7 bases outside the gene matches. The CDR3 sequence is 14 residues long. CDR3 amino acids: CSARPGQGYYEQYF. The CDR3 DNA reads TGCAGTGCTAGGCCGGGACAGGGATATTACGAGCAGTACTTC.

The CDR3 nucleotides are TGTGCCAGCAGTCGAGGACAGGGGCGGCTAGAGACCCAGTACTTC. The encoded protein is CASSRGQGRLETQYF. This chain links TRBV12-3 or TRBV12-4 with TRBJ2-5, with 9 bases matching TRBD1. Trimming cost V 5 bases and J 4 bases; bases outside gene matches: 8. CDR3 length: 15 residues.

The CDR3 nucleotides read TGTGCCAGCAGTTTTTTGGGGAACCCGGGTGGCTACACCTTC. Translation gives CASSFLGNPGGYTF. The rearrangement joins TRBV12-3 or TRBV12-4 to TRBJ1-2; D uncertain. V lost 3 bases, J lost 7 bases, and 15 bases lay in between. The CDR3 spans 14 residues.

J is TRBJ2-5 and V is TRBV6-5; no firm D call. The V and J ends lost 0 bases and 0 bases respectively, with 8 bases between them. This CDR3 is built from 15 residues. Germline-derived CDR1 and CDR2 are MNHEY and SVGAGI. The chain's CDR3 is CASSYSYSNQETQYF. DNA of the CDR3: TGTGCCAGCAGTTACTCTTACAGTAACCAAGAGACCCAGTACTTC.